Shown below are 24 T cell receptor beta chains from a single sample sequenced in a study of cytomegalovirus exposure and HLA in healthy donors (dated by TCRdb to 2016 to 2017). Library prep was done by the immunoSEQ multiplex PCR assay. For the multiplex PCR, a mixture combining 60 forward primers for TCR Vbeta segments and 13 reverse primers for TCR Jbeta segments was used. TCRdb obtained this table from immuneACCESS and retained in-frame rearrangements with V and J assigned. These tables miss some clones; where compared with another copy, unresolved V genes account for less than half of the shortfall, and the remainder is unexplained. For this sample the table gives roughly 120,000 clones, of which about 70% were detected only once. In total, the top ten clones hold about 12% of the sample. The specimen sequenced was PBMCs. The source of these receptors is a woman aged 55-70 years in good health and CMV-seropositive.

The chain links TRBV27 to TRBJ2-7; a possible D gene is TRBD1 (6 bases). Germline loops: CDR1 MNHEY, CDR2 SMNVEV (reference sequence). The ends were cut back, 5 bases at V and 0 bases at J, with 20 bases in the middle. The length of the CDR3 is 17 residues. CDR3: CASSPSTGSASSYEQYF. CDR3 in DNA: TGTGCCAGCAGTCCCTCAACAGGGTCGGCGAGCTCCTACGAGCAGTACTTC.

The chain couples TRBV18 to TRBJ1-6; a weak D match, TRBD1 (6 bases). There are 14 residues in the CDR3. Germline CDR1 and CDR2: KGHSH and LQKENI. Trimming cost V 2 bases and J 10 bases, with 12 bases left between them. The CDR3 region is CASSPMEQGSPLHF. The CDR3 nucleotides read TGTGCCAGCTCACCAATGGAACAGGGATCACCCCTCCACTTT.

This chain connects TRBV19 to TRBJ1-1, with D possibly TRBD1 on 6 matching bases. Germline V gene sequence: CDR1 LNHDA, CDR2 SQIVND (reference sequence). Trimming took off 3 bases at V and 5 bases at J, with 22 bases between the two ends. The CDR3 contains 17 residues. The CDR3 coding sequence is TGTGCCAGTAGTATGCGGGCTGGGGGCAGGTCGGCGACTGAAGCTTTCTTT. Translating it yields CASSMRAGGRSATEAFF.

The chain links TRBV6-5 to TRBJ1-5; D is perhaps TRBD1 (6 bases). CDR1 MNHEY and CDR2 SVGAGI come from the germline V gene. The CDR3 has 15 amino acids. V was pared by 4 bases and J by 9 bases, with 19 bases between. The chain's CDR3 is CASSSSAGAARPQHF. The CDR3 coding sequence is TGTGCCAGCAGTTCCTCAGCGGGGGCGGCCAGGCCCCAGCATTTT.

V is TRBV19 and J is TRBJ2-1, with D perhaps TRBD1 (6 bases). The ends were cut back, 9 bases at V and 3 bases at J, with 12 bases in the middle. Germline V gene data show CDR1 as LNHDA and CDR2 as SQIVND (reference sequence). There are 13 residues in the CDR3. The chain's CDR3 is CASRRDNYNEQFF. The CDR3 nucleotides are TGTGCCAGCCGACGGGACAACTACAATGAGCAGTTCTTC.

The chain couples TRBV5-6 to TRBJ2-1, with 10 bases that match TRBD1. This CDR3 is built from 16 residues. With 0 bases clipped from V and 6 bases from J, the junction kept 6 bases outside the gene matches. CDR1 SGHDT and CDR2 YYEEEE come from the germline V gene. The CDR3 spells CASSLAWDRGGNEQFF. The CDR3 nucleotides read TGTGCCAGCAGCTTGGCCTGGGACAGGGGTGGCAATGAGCAGTTCTTC.

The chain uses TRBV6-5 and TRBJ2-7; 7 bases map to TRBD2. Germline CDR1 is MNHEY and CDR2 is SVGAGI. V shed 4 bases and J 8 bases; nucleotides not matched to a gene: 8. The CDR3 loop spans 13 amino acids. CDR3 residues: CASSSPPGGKQYF. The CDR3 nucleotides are TGTGCCAGCAGTTCCCCCCCCGGGGGGAAGCAGTACTTC.

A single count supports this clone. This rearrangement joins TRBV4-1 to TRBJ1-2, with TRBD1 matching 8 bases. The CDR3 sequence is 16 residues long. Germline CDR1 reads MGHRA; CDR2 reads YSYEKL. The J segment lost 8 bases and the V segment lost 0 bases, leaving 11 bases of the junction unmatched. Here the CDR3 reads CASSQEGVQGARGYTF. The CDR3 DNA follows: TGCGCCAGCAGCCAAGAGGGGGTCCAGGGGGCGCGGGGCTACACCTTC.

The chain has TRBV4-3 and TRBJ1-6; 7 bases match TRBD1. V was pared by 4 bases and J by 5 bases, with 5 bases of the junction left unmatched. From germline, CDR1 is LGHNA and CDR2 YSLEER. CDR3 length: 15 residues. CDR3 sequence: CASSRRGRDNSPLHF. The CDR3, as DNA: TGCGCCAGCAGCCGAAGGGGGCGCGATAATTCACCCCTCCACTTT.

In DNA form, the CDR3 reads TGTGCCAGCAGCACCCGACAGGGGGATAATCAAGAGACCCAGTACTTC. It translates to CASSTRQGDNQETQYF. The chain has TRBV9 and TRBJ2-5, with 9 bases identical to TRBD1. This CDR3 contains 16 residues. CDR1 and CDR2 from the germline V gene are SGDLS and YYNGEE. V lost 4 bases to trimming and J lost 2 bases; unmatched junction nucleotides: 9.

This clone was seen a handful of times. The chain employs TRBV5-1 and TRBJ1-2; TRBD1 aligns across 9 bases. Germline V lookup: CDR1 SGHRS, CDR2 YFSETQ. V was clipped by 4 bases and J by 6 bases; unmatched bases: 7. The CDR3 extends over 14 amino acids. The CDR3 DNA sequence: TGCGCCAGCAGCCCCGGGACAGGGACGAATGGCTACACCTTC. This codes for CASSPGTGTNGYTF.

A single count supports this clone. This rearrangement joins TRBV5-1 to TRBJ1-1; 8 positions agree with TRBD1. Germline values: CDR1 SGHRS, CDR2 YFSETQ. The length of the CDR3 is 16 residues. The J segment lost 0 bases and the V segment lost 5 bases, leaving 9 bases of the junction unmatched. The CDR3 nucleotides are TGCGCCAGCAGAAAACAGGGGGGGCCTTTGAACACTGAAGCTTTCTTT. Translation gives CASRKQGGPLNTEAFF.

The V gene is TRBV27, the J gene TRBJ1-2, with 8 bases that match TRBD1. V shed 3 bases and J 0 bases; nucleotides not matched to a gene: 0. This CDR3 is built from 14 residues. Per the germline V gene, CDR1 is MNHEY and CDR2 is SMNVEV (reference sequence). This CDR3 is CASSFRGPNYGYTF. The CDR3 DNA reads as TGTGCCAGCAGTTTCAGGGGGCCTAACTATGGCTACACCTTC.

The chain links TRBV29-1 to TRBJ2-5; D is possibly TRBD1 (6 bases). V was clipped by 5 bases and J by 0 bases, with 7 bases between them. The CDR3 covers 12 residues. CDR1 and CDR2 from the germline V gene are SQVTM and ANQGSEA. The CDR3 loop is CSVRTDQETQYF. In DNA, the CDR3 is TGCAGCGTTCGGACAGACCAAGAGACCCAGTACTTC.

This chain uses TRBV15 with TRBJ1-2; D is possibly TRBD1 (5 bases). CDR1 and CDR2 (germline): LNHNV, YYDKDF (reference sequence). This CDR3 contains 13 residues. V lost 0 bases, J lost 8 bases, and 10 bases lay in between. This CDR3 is CATSRDHGGGYTF. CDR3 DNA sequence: TGTGCCACCAGCAGAGATCACGGGGGGGGCTACACCTTC.

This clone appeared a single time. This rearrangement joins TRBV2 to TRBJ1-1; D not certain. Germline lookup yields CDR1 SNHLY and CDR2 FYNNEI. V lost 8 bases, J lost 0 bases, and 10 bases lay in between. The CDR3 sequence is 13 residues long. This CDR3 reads CASGFTVNTEAFF. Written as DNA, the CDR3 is TGTGCCAGCGGTTTTACTGTGAACACTGAAGCTTTCTTT.

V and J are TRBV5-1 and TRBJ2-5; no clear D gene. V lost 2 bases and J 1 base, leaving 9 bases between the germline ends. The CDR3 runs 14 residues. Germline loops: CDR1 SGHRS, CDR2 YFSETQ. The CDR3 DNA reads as TGCGCCAGCAGCTTTTCGGTCGGCCAAGAGACCCAGTACTTC. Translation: CASSFSVGQETQYF.

The CDR3 spells CAWSVGGSVTQYF. The CDR3 region has the DNA TGTGCCTGGAGTGTAGGAGGGTCCGTGACCCAGTACTTC. V is TRBV30 and J is TRBJ2-5; TRBD2 might be the D (6 bases). The CDR3 consists of 13 residues. The V end lost 0 bases, the J end lost 7 bases, and 12 bases lay between the germline ends. Per the germline V gene, CDR1 is GTSNPN and CDR2 is SVGIG (reference sequence). The full variable domain, in which reference TRBV30 and TRBJ2-5 provide the parts outside the CDR3, is SQTIHQWPATLVQPVGSPLSLECTVEGTSNPNLYWYRQAAGRGLQLLFYSVGIGQISSEVPQNLSASRPQDRQFILSSKKLLLSDSGFYLCAWSVGGSVTQYFGPGTRLLVL.

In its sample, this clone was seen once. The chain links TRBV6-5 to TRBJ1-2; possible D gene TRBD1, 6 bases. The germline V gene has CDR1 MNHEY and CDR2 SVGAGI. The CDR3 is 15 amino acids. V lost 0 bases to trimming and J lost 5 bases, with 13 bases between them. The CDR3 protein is CASSYSAGGGYGYTF. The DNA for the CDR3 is TGTGCCAGCAGTTACTCAGCGGGGGGCGGGTATGGCTACACCTTC.

CDR3 protein: CAISDLEYSWTEAFF. DNA for the CDR3: TGTGCCATCAGTGATCTCGAGTACAGCTGGACTGAAGCTTTCTTT. The chain is built from TRBV10-3 and TRBJ1-1, with D unclear. In germline, CDR1 is ENHRY, CDR2 SYGVKD. Deletions cut 3 bases from V and 5 bases from J, with 16 bases between. CDR3 length equals 15 residues.

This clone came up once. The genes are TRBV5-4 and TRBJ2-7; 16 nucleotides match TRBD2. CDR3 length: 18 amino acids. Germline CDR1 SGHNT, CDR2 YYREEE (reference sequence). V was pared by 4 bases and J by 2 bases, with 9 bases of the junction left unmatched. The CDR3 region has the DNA TGTGCCAGCAGCGTAGGGACTAGCGGGAGGGCCACGACCTACGAGCAGTACTTC. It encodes CASSVGTSGRATTYEQYF.

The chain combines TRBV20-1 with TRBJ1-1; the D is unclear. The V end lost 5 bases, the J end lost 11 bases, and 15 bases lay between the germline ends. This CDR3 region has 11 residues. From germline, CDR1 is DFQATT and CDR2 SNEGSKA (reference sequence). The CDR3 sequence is CSASIQSWAFF. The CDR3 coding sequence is TGCAGTGCTTCCATACAATCGTGGGCTTTCTTT.

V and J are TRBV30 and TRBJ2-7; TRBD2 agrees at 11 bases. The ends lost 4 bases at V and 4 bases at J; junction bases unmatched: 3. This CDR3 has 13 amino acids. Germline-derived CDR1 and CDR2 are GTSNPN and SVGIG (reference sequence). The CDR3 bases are TGTGCCTGGACCGGGACTAGCGGATACGAGCAGTACTTC. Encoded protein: CAWTGTSGYEQYF.

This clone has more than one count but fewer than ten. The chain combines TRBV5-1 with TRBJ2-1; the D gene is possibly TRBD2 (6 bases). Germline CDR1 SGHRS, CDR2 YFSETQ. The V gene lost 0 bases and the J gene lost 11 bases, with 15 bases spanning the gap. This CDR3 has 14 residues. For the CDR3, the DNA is TGCGCCAGCAGCTTGGATCGGGGGAATCAGAAGCAGTTCTTC. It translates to CASSLDRGNQKQFF. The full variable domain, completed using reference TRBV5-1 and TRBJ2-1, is KAGVTQTPRYLIKTRGQQVTLSCSPISGHRSVSWYQQTPGQGLQFLFEYFSETQRNKGNFPGRFSGRQFSNSRSEMNVSTLELGDSALYLCASSLDRGNQKQFFGPGTRLTVL.